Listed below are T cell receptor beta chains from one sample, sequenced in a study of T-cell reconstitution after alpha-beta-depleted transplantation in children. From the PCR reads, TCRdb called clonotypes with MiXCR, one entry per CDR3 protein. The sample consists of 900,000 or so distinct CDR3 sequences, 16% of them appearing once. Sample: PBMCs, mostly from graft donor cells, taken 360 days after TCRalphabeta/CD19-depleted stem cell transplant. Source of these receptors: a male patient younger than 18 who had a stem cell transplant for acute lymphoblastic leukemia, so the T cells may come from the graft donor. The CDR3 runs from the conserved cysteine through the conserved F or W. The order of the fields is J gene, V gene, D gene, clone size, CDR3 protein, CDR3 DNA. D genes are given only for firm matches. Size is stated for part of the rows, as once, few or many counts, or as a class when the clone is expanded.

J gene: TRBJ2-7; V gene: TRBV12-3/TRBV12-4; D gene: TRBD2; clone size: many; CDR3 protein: CASSGLAGERDTYEQYF; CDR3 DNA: TGTGCCAGCAGCGGACTAGCGGGAGAGCGGGACACCTACGAGCAGTACTTC
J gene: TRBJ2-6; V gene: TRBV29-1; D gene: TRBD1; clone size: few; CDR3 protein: CSTRTGKGSGANVLTF; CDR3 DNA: TGCAGCACAAGGACAGGGAAAGGCTCTGGGGCCAACGTCCTGACTTTC
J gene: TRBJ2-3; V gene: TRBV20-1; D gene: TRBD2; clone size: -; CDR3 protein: CSASTGTSGRGDTQYF; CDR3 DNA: TGCAGTGCTTCTACCGGGACTAGCGGAAGGGGGGATACGCAGTATTTT
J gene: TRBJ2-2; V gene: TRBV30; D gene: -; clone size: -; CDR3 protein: CAWTALTGELFF; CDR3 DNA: TGTGCCTGGACCGCGTTAACCGGGGAGCTGTTTTTT
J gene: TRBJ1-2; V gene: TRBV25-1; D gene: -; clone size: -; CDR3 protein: CASSVSQNYGYTF; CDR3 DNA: TGTGCCAGCAGTGTTAGTCAGAACTATGGCTACACCTTC
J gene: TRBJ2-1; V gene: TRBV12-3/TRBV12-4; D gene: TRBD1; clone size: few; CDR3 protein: CASSLSSDRGDEQFF; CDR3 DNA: TGTGCCAGCAGTTTATCCTCCGACAGGGGGGATGAGCAGTTCTTC
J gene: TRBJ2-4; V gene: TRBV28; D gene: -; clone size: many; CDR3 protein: CASSSGFRLLAKNIQYF; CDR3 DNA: TGTGCCAGCAGTTCCGGATTCAGACTATTAGCCAAAAACATTCAGTACTTC
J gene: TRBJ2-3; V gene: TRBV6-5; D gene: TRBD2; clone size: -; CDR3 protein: CASSYSLGIVAGGQNTQYF; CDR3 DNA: TGTGCCAGCAGTTACAGTTTGGGGATAGTAGCGGGGGGACAAAATACGCAGTATTTT
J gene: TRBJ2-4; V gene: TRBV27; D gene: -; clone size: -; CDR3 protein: CASSLFQELAKNIQYF; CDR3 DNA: TGTGCCAGCAGTTTATTTCAGGAGCTAGCCAAAAACATTCAGTACTTC
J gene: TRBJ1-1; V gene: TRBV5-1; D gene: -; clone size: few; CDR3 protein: CASSSGPAPKTEAFF; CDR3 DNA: TGCGCCAGCAGCTCCGGACCGGCTCCCAAAACTGAAGCTTTCTTT
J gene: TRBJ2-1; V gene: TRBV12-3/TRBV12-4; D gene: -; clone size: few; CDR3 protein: CASSRRATPNNEQFF; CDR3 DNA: TGTGCCAGCAGTCGCCGGGCAACGCCAAACAATGAGCAGTTCTTC
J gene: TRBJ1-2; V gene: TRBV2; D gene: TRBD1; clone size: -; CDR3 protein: CASKVTGAGYTF; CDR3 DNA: TGTGCCAGCAAGGTTACAGGGGCAGGCTACACCTTC
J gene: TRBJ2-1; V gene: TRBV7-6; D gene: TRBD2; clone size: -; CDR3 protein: CASSLDSRWTSGRGNEQFF; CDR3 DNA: TGTGCCAGCAGCTTAGATTCTAGGTGGACTAGCGGGAGGGGAAATGAGCAGTTCTTC
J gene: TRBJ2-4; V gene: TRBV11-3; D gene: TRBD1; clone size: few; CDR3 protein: CASRRQGLWNIQYF; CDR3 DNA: TGTGCCAGCAGGCGACAGGGGTTGTGGAACATTCAGTACTTC
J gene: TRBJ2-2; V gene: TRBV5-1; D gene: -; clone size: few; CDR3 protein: CASSLVRWTTRSGELFF; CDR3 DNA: TGCGCCAGCAGCTTGGTTCGCTGGACTACCAGGTCCGGGGAGCTGTTTTTT
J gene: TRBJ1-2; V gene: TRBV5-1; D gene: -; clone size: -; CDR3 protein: CASSLVDSPNPGDYGYTF; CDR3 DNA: TGCGCCAGCAGCTTGGTGGACAGTCCAAATCCCGGGGACTATGGCTACACCTTC
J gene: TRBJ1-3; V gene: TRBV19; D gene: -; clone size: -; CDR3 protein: CASSIYFATGTYSGNTIYF; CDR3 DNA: TGTGCCAGTAGTATCTACTTCGCGACTGGGACATACTCTGGAAACACCATATATTTT
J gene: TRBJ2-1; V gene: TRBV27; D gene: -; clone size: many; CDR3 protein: CATGSNNEQFF; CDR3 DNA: TGTGCCACCGGATCCAACAATGAGCAGTTCTTC
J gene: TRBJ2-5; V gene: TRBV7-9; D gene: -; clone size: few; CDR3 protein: CASSSYSGQETQYF; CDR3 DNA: TGTGCCAGCAGCAGCTACTCGGGACAAGAGACCCAGTACTTC
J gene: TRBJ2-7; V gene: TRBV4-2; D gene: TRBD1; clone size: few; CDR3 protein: CASSQGFRRAGGIYEQYF; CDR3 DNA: TGTGCCAGCAGCCAAGGATTCAGGCGCGCAGGGGGCATCTACGAGCAGTACTTC
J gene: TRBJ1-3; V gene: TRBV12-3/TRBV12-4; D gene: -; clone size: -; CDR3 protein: CASTHRGFDGNTIYF; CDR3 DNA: TGTGCCAGCACCCATCGGGGGTTTGACGGAAACACCATATATTTT
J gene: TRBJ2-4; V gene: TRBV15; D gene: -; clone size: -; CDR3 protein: CATSGRKNIQYF; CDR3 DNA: TGTGCCACCAGCGGACGCAAAAACATTCAGTACTTC
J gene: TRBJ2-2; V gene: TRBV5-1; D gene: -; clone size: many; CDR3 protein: CASSLVPGINTGELFF; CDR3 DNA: TGCGCCAGCAGCTTGGTCCCAGGGATAAACACCGGGGAGCTGTTTTTT
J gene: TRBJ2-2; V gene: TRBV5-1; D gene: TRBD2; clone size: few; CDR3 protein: CASSFWASGSAGELFF; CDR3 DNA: TGCGCCAGCAGCTTTTGGGCTAGCGGGAGCGCCGGGGAGCTGTTTTTT
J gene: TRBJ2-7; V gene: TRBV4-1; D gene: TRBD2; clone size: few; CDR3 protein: CASSPRGGPTLEQYF; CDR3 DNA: TGCGCCAGCAGCCCACGCGGGGGGCCCACCCTAGAGCAGTACTTC
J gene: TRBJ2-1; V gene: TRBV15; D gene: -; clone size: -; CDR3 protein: CATSRSHSRVHEQFF; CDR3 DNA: TGTGCCACCAGCAGATCTCACTCCAGGGTCCATGAGCAGTTCTTC
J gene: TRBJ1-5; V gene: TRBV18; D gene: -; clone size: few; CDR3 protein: CASSPVGGASNQPQHF; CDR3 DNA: TGTGCCAGCTCACCGGTAGGGGGGGCAAGCAATCAGCCCCAGCATTTT
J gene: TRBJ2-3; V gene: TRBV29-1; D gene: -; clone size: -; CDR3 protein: CSVEESRLPDTQYF; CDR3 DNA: TGCAGCGTTGAAGAGTCCAGGCTTCCAGATACGCAGTATTTT
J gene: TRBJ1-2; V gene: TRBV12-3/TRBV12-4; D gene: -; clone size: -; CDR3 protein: CASTTLQGYTF; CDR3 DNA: TGTGCCAGCACCACCCTCCAGGGCTACACCTTC
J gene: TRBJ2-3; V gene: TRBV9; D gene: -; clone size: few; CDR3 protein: CASSDLRPTDTQYF; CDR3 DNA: TGTGCCAGCAGCGATTTACGGCCGACAGATACGCAGTATTTT
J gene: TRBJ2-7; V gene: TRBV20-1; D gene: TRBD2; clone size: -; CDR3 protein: CSATGGREQYF; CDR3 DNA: TGCAGTGCTACGGGGGGACGCGAGCAGTACTTC
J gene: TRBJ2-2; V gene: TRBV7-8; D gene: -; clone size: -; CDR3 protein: CAISLLENTGELFF; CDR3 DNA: TGTGCCATAAGCCTGCTAGAGAACACCGGGGAGCTGTTTTTT
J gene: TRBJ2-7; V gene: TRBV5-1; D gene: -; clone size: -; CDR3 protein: CASSRDGFYEQYF; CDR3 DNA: TGCGCCAGCAGCCGGGACGGTTTCTACGAGCAGTACTTC
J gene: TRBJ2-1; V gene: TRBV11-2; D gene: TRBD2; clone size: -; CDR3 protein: CASSRGLAGGRNEQFF; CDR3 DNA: TGTGCCAGCAGCCGCGGACTAGCGGGAGGTAGGAATGAGCAGTTCTTC
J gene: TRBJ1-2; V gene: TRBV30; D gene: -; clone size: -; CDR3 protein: CAWSVGPGGRSSYGYTF; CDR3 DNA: TGTGCCTGGAGTGTCGGGCCTGGGGGGCGCTCCTCCTATGGCTACACCTTC
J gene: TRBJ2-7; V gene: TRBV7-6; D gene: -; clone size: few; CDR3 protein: CASGVMGFTYEQYF; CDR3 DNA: TGTGCCAGCGGCGTGATGGGGTTCACCTACGAGCAGTACTTC
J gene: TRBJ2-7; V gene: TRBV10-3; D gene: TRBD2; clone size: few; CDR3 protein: CAISGDYSYEQYF; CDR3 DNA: TGTGCCATCAGTGGGGACTATTCCTACGAGCAGTACTTC
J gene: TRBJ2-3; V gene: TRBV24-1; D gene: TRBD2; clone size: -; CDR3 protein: CATTLAGGSTDTQYF; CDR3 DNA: TGTGCCACCACGCTAGCGGGAGGAAGCACAGATACGCAGTATTTT
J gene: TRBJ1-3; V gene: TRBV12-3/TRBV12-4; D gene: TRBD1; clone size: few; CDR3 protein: CASRGTGLYTIYF; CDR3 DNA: TGTGCCAGCAGAGGGACAGGGTTGTACACCATATATTTT
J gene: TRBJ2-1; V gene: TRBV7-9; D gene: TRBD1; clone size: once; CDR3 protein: CASSSALPGQGNEQFF; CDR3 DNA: TGTGCCAGCAGCTCGGCTTTACCGGGACAGGGAAATGAGCAGTTCTTC
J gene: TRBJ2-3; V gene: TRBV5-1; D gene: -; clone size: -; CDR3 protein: CASSRDIPRDTQYF; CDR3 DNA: TGCGCCAGCAGCCGGGACATTCCCAGAGATACGCAGTATTTT